This T cell receptor beta chain was sequenced in a study of response to subunit inactivated influenza vaccine (dated by TCRdb to 2017 to 2018). The study in broad terms: The study used deep quantitative T cell receptor repertoire profiling to track responses to a trivalent subunit inactivated influenza vaccine.

This clonotype came up many times. Its antigen has not been determined. Base-call qualities are not available, and no considerably larger clone is one nucleotide away. The paper as a whole reports these results and caveats: The authors suggested that each seasonal influenza vaccination may recruit only a limited number of new T cells.

Library creation used RT-PCR. The data were produced on an Illumina HiSeq 2500. Using fastp at Q25 and MiXCR, TCRdb reprocessed the public reads and kept productive beta chains. Duplicate CDR3 protein sequences are folded into a single record with the most common DNA and genes. The sample records some 500,000 distinct CDR3 sequences, 16% of which are singletons. The ten largest clones represent roughly 3% of the sample. The sequencing here drew on CD4+ T cells sorted from PBMCs, taken less than 30 months after vaccination. This TCR was sampled from a man aged 50 to 75 who received an inactivated influenza vaccine. Donor details come from another sample of the same person, matched by shared clones.

Here is the DNA: TGCAGCGTTGATCGACAGGAAGAGACCCAGTACTTC. Its protein product is CSVDRQEETQYF. The receptor chain draws on TRBV29-1 and TRBJ2-5, with a tentative D gene TRBD1 over 6 matching bases. CDR1 and CDR2, looked up from the germline V gene, are SQVTM and ANQGSEA. The germline ends are 8 bases apart after V is trimmed by 3 bases and J by 3 bases. Inclusive of the bounding cysteine and phenylalanine, the CDR3 is 12 residues long. Of the read, only the CDR3 DNA is kept; its 36 bases are in frame from base 1. Where the CDR3 stops, the reference TRBV29-1 and TRBJ2-5 genes take over; the full variable domain is SAVISQKPSRDICQRGTSLTIQCQVDSQVTMMFWYRQQPGQSLTLIATANQGSEATYESGFVIDKFPISRPNLTFSTLTVSNMSPEDSSIYLCSVDRQEETQYFGPGTRLLVL.